A selection of T cell receptor beta chains follows, all from one sample in a study of blood T cell repertoires in COVID-19. The data were produced by immunoSEQ multiplex PCR, yet TCRdb's version contains in-frame clones alone and is incomplete. The sample records 31,000 or so clones, around 85% being singletons. Sequenced material: peripheral blood. These receptors all stem from a human donor with active COVID-19. The donor label of this sample is uncertain. Each CDR3 is given with its conserved first and last residue. Fields, in order: V gene, J gene, CDR3 protein.

V: TRBV5-1
J: TRBJ2-1
CDR3: CASSGDWSSYNEQFF

V: TRBV19
J: TRBJ2-1
CDR3: CASSPGQGGDEQFF

V: TRBV28
J: TRBJ2-3
CDR3: CASSLWDRASTDTQYF

V: TRBV7-8
J: TRBJ1-2
CDR3: CASSTRDTRYGYTF

V: TRBV5-1
J: TRBJ1-4
CDR3: CASSADRAYEKLFF

V: TRBV24-1
J: TRBJ2-3
CDR3: CATGTGGAASTDTQYF

V: TRBV4-2
J: TRBJ2-1
CDR3: CASSQDSQLIGRNEQFF

V: TRBV18
J: TRBJ2-7
CDR3: CASSLGTSGSRSYEQYF

V: TRBV23-1
J: TRBJ2-2
CDR3: CASRTQGANTGELFF

V: TRBV5-1
J: TRBJ1-5
CDR3: CASSYRLGGNQPQHF

V: TRBV19
J: TRBJ2-1
CDR3: CASSGGSYNEQFF

V: TRBV13
J: TRBJ1-1
CDR3: CASRFGRAGTEAFF

V: TRBV29-1
J: TRBJ2-7
CDR3: CSVGQGAYEQYF

V: TRBV13
J: TRBJ1-2
CDR3: CASSSGGQKGYTF

V: TRBV5-1
J: TRBJ2-3
CDR3: CASRRRLAGTTSTDTQYF

V: TRBV2
J: TRBJ2-5
CDR3: CASMAGEEETQYF

V: TRBV12-5
J: TRBJ2-1
CDR3: CASGFFSSYNEQFF

V: TRBV5-6
J: TRBJ2-7
CDR3: CASSLGIRDNSYYEQYF

V: TRBV7-3
J: TRBJ1-2
CDR3: CASSLDRGNGYTF

V: TRBV7-9
J: TRBJ1-1
CDR3: CASSFEGALDTEAFF

V: TRBV7-8
J: TRBJ2-3
CDR3: CASSLVSGGTTDTQYF

V: TRBV18
J: TRBJ2-2
CDR3: CASSPPVRTGELFF

V: TRBV5-6
J: TRBJ2-3
CDR3: CASSPLPGRGSTDTQYF

V: TRBV11-3
J: TRBJ2-1
CDR3: CASSLGSSGGSGLNEQFF

V: TRBV3-1/TRBV3-2
J: TRBJ1-4
CDR3: CASSQVTGGKLFF

V: TRBV3-1/TRBV3-2
J: TRBJ1-6
CDR3: CASSPRTGNYNSPLHF

V: TRBV10-3
J: TRBJ2-1
CDR3: CAISAQAQGEFF

V: TRBV27
J: TRBJ1-2
CDR3: CASSVRTGEVYGYTF

V: TRBV10-3
J: TRBJ2-5
CDR3: CATLAGLQETQYF